The present TCR beta chain was sequenced within a study of T cell responses to AZD1222 COVID-19 vaccine. V trimming: 8 bases; J trimming: 4 bases; junction bases outside the gene matches: 4. This CDR3 region has 12 residues. Germline V lookup: CDR1 MNHNY, CDR2 SVGAGI (reference sequence). The method was immunoSEQ multiplex PCR; TCRdb's version includes in-frame clones alone and lacks a portion of them. The top ten hold around 9.3% of the sample, which has 65,000 to 90,000 clones, approximately 89% seen once. The sample here was peripheral blood, taken 28 days after the second AZD1222 dose. The clonotype comes from an adult who received the AZD1222 COVID-19 vaccine. This chain connects TRBV6-6 to TRBJ1-2, with 7 nucleotides matching TRBD1. CDR3: CASGDRSYGYTF. The CDR3 nucleotides are TGTGCCAGCGGGGACAGAAGCTATGGCTACACCTTC.